The clone carrying this T cell receptor (beta chain) was seen at least ten times. Its cognate antigen is unknown. These data belong to a study of neurological immune-mediated disorders. Study-level findings and limits: The most TCR clonal expansion was seen in HTLV-1-associated myelopathy, whereas the least was seen in multiple sclerosis, below the level in healthy controls.

The authors produced cDNA by 5'RACE using 10-nucleotide random UMIs. From 15-18 subjects, every sequencing run obtained over 190 million TCR-beta sequences. Each CDR3 protein is one row after TCRdb ran MiXCR on the 5' RACE reads. The sample includes about 24,000 distinct CDR3 sequences, 13% of them seen just once. The V gene lost 3 bases and the J gene lost 7 bases, with 13 bases spanning the gap. CDR1 and CDR2 (germline): WNHNN, SYGVQD (reference sequence). CDR3 length: 14 residues. The chain combines TRBV10-1 with TRBJ2-4, with TRBD2 as a possible D gene (5 bases). Material: PBMCs. The origin of this receptor is a woman between 35 and 50 years old with HTLV-1-associated myelopathy (HAM/TSP). The CDR3 DNA follows: TGCGCCAGCAGTGAAGCCGGGGTGAGGAACATTCAGTACTTC. Protein sequence: CASSEAGVRNIQYF.